Below are 21 T cell receptor beta chains sequenced from a single sample in a study of T cell repertoires in aging, cancer and after chemotherapy (dated by TCRdb to the late 2010s). Genomic DNA extracted from peripheral blood, rather than sorted cells or RNA, was used as the source for amplification of TCR beta rearrangements. Sequencing was carried out with an Illumina MiSeq. Using a mixed TRB-A/B primer pool, multiplex touch-down PCR amplified rearranged TRB sequences covering the V, D and J segments. Using fastp trimming at Q25 and MiXCR clonotype assembly, TCRdb reanalyzed the public sequencing data and kept in-frame beta chains. Each entry is one CDR3 protein sequence, shown with its most common DNA and genes. Here the sample has some 3,500 distinct CDR3 sequences; about a fifth occur a single time. The ten biggest clones cover roughly 19% of the sample. The sequenced sample was blood. These receptors all stem from a human donor with a blood cancer.

This clonotype is labeled as medium-sized (0.01 to 0.1%). The chain uses TRBV10-3 and TRBJ2-1, with 10 positions matching TRBD2. The length of the CDR3 is 14 residues. Germline assignment: CDR1 ENHRY and CDR2 SYGVKD. V was clipped by 6 bases and J by 4 bases; unmatched bases: 3. This CDR3 is CAIRGTSEYNEQFF. The CDR3 DNA sequence: TGTGCCATCAGGGGGACTAGCGAGTACAATGAGCAGTTCTTC.

The V gene is TRBV11-2, the J gene TRBJ1-1, with a tentative D call TRBD1 (5 bases). Trimming shortened V by 4 bases and J by 5 bases, and 8 bases separated the two germline ends. The CDR3 consists of 12 residues. The germline V gene encodes CDR1 SGHAT and CDR2 FQNNGV. CDR3 coding DNA: TGTGCCAGCAGCTCCGGGGGAACTGAAGCTTTCTTT. Translating gives CASSSGGTEAFF.

By share of the sample, this clonotype is medium-sized. This rearrangement joins TRBV10-3 to TRBJ1-1; 7 bases are a match to TRBD1. The J segment lost 11 bases and the V segment lost 0 bases, leaving 3 bases of the junction unmatched. CDR1 ENHRY and CDR2 SYGVKD come from the germline V gene. This CDR3 has 12 amino acids. The CDR3 here is CAISESGTDAFF. The CDR3 region has the DNA TGTGCCATCAGTGAGTCTGGGACAGACGCTTTCTTT.

Relative to its sample, this clonotype is medium-sized. Here the CDR3 reads CASSPPGTGNGEQYF. CDR3 nucleotides: TGTGCCAGTAGTCCCCCCGGGACAGGGAACGGCGAGCAGTACTTC. This sequence joins TRBV19 and TRBJ2-7; TRBD1 aligns across 9 bases. Trimming cost V 5 bases and J 6 bases; bases outside gene matches: 11. CDR3 size: 15 residues. CDR1 and CDR2 (germline): LNHDA, SQIVND (reference sequence).

By its share, this clonotype is medium-sized (0.01 to 0.1%). The chain links TRBV5-4 to TRBJ2-2; a weak D match, TRBD1 (5 bases). V dropped 5 bases and J dropped 9 bases, with 11 bases sitting between them. The CDR3 has 12 residues. Germline loops: CDR1 SGHNT, CDR2 YYREEE (reference sequence). Here the CDR3 reads CASRTPDRELFF. The CDR3, as DNA: TGTGCCAGCAGAACGCCGGACAGGGAGCTGTTTTTT.

In its sample, this clonotype ranks as medium-sized (0.01 to 0.1%). J is TRBJ2-2 and V is TRBV6-6; D uncertain. Germline CDR1 MNHNY, CDR2 SVGAGI (reference sequence). With 6 bases removed from V and 5 bases from J, the gap between germline ends came to 13 bases. CDR3 size: 14 residues. The CDR3 bases are TGTGCCAGCAGAACCCCGACGTTGACCGGGGAGCTGTTTTTT. The encoded protein is CASRTPTLTGELFF.

J is TRBJ2-3 and V is TRBV5-1; 9 nucleotides align to TRBD2. This CDR3 region has 16 residues. With 4 bases clipped from V and 0 bases from J, the junction kept 6 bases outside the gene matches. The germline gives CDR1 SGHRS, CDR2 YFSETQ. This CDR3 reads CASSPGLAYSTDTQYF. CDR3 nucleotide sequence: TGCGCCAGCAGCCCCGGACTAGCGTATAGCACAGATACGCAGTATTTT. The variable domain in full, completed from reference TRBV5-1 and TRBJ2-3, reads KAGVTQTPRYLIKTRGQQVTLSCSPISGHRSVSWYQQTPGQGLQFLFEYFSETQRNKGNFPGRFSGRQFSNSRSEMNVSTLELGDSALYLCASSPGLAYSTDTQYFGPGTRLTVL.

The table lists this clonotype with a few counts. V gene TRBV5-1 combines with J gene TRBJ1-6, with a weak D call TRBD1 (6 bases). V dropped 3 bases and J dropped 13 bases, with 14 bases sitting between them. The CDR3 length is 13 residues. Per germline, CDR1 SGHRS and CDR2 YFSETQ. The CDR3 is CASSSEYGGPLHF. DNA for the CDR3: TGCGCCAGCAGCTCAGAGTATGGGGGCCCCCTCCACTTT.

By sample fraction, this clonotype is medium-sized. This chain links TRBV7-9 with TRBJ2-5; no clear D. Germline V gene sequence: CDR1 SEHNR, CDR2 FQNEAQ (reference sequence). This CDR3 is 13 amino acids long. V lost 5 bases and J lost 1, with 8 bases in between. As DNA, the CDR3 is TGTGCCAGCAGCCCGACGGGCCAAGAGACCCAGTACTTC. It translates to CASSPTGQETQYF.

In this sample, this clonotype is medium-sized. This sequence joins TRBV20-1 and TRBJ1-1, with 7 bases fitting TRBD1. The CDR3 length is 14 residues. Trimming cost V 4 bases and J 4 bases; bases outside gene matches: 9. Germline-derived CDR1 and CDR2 are DFQATT and SNEGSKA (reference sequence). The CDR3 DNA reads TGCAGTGCTACATGGACAGGTCAGGTCACTGAAGCTTTCTTT. Amino acid sequence: CSATWTGQVTEAFF.

Judged by abundance, this clonotype is medium-sized. J is TRBJ2-5 and V is TRBV19; tentative D call: TRBD1 (6 bases). This CDR3 region has 13 residues. The ends were cut back, 6 bases at V and 0 bases at J, with 8 bases in the middle. From germline, CDR1 is LNHDA and CDR2 SQIVND (reference sequence). The chain's CDR3 is CASRNRDQETQYF. As DNA, the CDR3 is TGTGCCAGTAGGAACAGGGACCAAGAGACCCAGTACTTC.

This clonotype qualifies as medium-sized. V gene TRBV19 combines with J gene TRBJ1-3; the match to TRBD1 covers 7 bases. This CDR3 spans 17 amino acids. Germline lookup yields CDR1 LNHDA and CDR2 SQIVND (reference sequence). V shed 5 bases and J 9 bases; nucleotides not matched to a gene: 19. The DNA for the CDR3 is TGTGCCAGTAGTGTGATGACAGGGCTGTCGCACCTACGCACCATATATTTT. Its protein is CASSVMTGLSHLRTIYF.

The chain uses TRBV5-1 and TRBJ2-3; 9 bases line up with TRBD2. In germline, CDR1 is SGHRS, CDR2 YFSETQ. Losses at the gene ends were 6 bases for V and 5 bases for J; bases not matched to a gene: 7. The CDR3 extends over 14 amino acids. CDR3 coding DNA: TGCGCCAGCATGGCAGCGGGGGGCGTAGATACGCAGTATTTT. Residues: CASMAAGGVDTQYF.

This clonotype is labeled as medium-sized. The chain carries TRBV18 and TRBJ2-3, with D unclear. The V and J ends lost 3 bases and 6 bases respectively, with 7 bases between them. Germline V gene lookup returns CDR1 KGHSH and CDR2 LQKENI. The CDR3 spans 12 residues. In DNA, the CDR3 is TGTGCCAGCTCACCCCCCCGCGATACGCAGTATTTT. It yields the protein CASSPPRDTQYF.

By share of the sample, this clonotype is medium-sized. The J gene is TRBJ1-2, the V gene TRBV6-2 or TRBV6-3, with D perhaps TRBD1 (5 bases). From germline, CDR1 is MNHEY and CDR2 SVGEGT. Trimming stripped 3 bases from V and 5 bases from J, with 16 bases between. CDR3 length: 15 residues. The CDR3 region has the DNA TGTGCCAGCAGTTATACCCCCCGGGGGGAGTATGGCTACACCTTC. Translation: CASSYTPRGEYGYTF.

Judged by abundance, this clonotype is medium-sized. The chain employs TRBV15 and TRBJ1-5; D not resolved. The CDR3 extends over 16 amino acids. Germline loops: CDR1 LNHNV, CDR2 YYDKDF (reference sequence). V was clipped by 3 bases and J by 1 base, with 13 bases between them. CDR3 sequence: CATSSVATKSNQPQHF. CDR3 nucleotide sequence: TGTGCCACCAGCAGCGTGGCCACAAAGAGCAATCAGCCCCAGCATTTT.

This clonotype is deemed medium-sized. V gene TRBV19 combines with J gene TRBJ1-5, with TRBD1 as a possible D gene (5 bases). Between the trimmed V and J ends, which lost 2 bases and 0 bases, there was a span of 11 bases. The CDR3 loop spans 16 amino acids. The germline V gene has CDR1 LNHDA and CDR2 SQIVND (reference sequence). The chain's CDR3 is CASSIQGGYSNQPQHF. The CDR3 region has the DNA TGTGCCAGTAGTATACAGGGAGGGTATAGCAATCAGCCCCAGCATTTT.

This clonotype turned up a few times. This chain uses TRBV7-9 with TRBJ2-5; 9 nucleotides align to TRBD2. The CDR3 has 16 amino acids. J lost 1 base, V lost 5 bases, and 8 bases had no gene match. CDR1 is SEHNR, CDR2 FQNEAQ, per germline (reference sequence). Here the CDR3 reads CASSPWASGAQETQYF. Written as DNA, the CDR3 is TGTGCCAGCAGCCCCTGGGCTAGCGGGGCCCAAGAGACCCAGTACTTC.

This clonotype has only a few counts. One end of the junction varies from germline; a read error may be responsible. The chain has TRBV5-1 and TRBJ2-7; a possible D gene is TRBD1 (5 bases). Per the germline V gene, CDR1 is SGHRS and CDR2 is YFSETQ. The length of the CDR3 is 15 residues. CDR3 residues: CASSLGQTANYEQYF. Here the CDR3 DNA reads TGTGCCAGCAGCCTGGGGCAGACAGCTAACTACGAGCAGTACTTC.

This clonotype is deemed medium-sized. The rearrangement joins TRBV5-5 to TRBJ2-7; D call uncertain. The CDR3 is 14 amino acids. Looked up from germline, CDR1 is SGHKS and CDR2 is YYEKEE (reference sequence). The V gene lost 1 base and the J gene lost 6 bases, with 14 bases spanning the gap. DNA for the CDR3: TGTGCCAGCAGCTTGCCTAGGAAGCTAAGCGAGCAGTACTTC. As protein: CASSLPRKLSEQYF.

The chain links TRBV5-1 to TRBJ2-2, with TRBD2 matching over 7 bases. The germline V gene encodes CDR1 SGHRS and CDR2 YFSETQ. This CDR3 has 15 residues. V shed 5 bases and J 5 bases; nucleotides not matched to a gene: 9. The CDR3 sequence: CASSYGGVTTGELFF. The CDR3 DNA follows: TGCGCCAGCAGTTATGGGGGGGTAACGACCGGGGAGCTGTTTTTT.